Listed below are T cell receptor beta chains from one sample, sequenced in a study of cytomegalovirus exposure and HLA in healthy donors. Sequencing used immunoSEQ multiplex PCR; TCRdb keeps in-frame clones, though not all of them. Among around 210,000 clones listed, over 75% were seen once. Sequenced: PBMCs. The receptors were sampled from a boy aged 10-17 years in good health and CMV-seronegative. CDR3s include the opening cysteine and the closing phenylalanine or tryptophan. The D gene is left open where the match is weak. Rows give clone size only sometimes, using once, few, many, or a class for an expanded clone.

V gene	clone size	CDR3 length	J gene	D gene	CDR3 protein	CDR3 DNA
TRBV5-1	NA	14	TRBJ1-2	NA	CASSLTTGTYGYTF	TGCGCCAGCAGCTTGACTACAGGGACCTATGGCTACACCTTC
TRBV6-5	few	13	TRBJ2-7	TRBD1	CASSLQGTREQYF	TGTGCCAGCAGTTTACAGGGGACCCGGGAGCAGTACTTC
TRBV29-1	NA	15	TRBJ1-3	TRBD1	CSVDRTGVSGNTIYF	TGCAGCGTTGACAGGACAGGGGTCTCTGGAAACACCATATATTTT
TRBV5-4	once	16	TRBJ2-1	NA	CASTWLGASSYNEQFF	TGTGCCAGCACCTGGTTAGGGGCGTCCTCCTACAATGAGCAGTTCTTC
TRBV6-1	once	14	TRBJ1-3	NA	CASRYREGGNTIYF	TGTGCCAGCCGATACAGGGAGGGTGGAAACACCATATATTTT
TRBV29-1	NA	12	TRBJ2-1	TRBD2	CSHSGSIGEQFF	TGCAGCCATAGCGGGAGTATAGGTGAGCAGTTCTTC
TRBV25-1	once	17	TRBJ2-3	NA	CASSESRGATKGDTQYF	TGTGCCAGCAGTGAATCTCGCGGGGCCACCAAGGGAGATACGCAGTATTTT
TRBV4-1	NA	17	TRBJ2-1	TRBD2	CASSTRLAGGHVNEQFF	TGCGCCAGCAGCACACGACTAGCGGGAGGTCACGTTAATGAGCAGTTCTTC
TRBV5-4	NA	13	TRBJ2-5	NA	CAGADGPQETQYF	TGTGCTGGGGCCGACGGGCCGCAAGAGACCCAGTACTTC
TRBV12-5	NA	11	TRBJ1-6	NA	CASGPSSPLHF	TGTGCTAGTGGTCCCTCCTCACCCCTCCACTTT
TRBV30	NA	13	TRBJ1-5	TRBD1	CAWSRGPNQPQHF	TGTGCCTGGAGTAGGGGGCCCAATCAGCCCCAGCATTTT
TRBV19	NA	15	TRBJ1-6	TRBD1	CASSIDRDRNSPLHF	TGTGCCAGTAGTATAGATCGGGACAGGAATTCACCCCTCCACTTT
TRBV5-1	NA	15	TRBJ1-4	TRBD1	CASRTTGVSNEKLFF	TGCGCCAGCAGGACTACAGGGGTATCTAATGAAAAACTGTTTTTT
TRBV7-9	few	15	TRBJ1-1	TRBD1	CASSPGTATNTEAFF	TGTGCCAGCAGCCCCGGGACAGCTACGAACACTGAAGCTTTCTTT
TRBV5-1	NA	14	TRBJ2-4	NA	CASSPGGGEGIQYF	TGCGCCAGCAGCCCCGGAGGGGGGGAAGGAATTCAGTACTTC
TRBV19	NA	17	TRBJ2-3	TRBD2	CASSIDLAGGVTDTQYF	TGTGCCAGTAGTATAGACTTAGCGGGAGGTGTAACAGATACGCAGTATTTT
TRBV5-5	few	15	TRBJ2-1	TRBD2	CASSSSGRVRNEQFF	TGTGCCAGCAGCTCGAGCGGGAGGGTTCGGAATGAGCAGTTCTTC
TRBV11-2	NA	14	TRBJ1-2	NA	CASSPTGTFGGYTF	TGTGCCAGCAGCCCCACCGGGACTTTTGGTGGCTACACCTTC
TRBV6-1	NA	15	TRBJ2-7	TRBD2	CATTILSGMPYEQYF	TGTGCCACCACGATACTTAGCGGGATGCCCTACGAGCAGTACTTC
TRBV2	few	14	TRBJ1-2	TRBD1	CASRLTGEGGGYTF	TGTGCCAGCAGACTGACAGGGGAAGGGGGGGGCTACACCTTC
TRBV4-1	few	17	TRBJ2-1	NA	CASSQPGQLPSYNEQFF	TGCGCCAGCAGCCAACCCGGACAGCTCCCCTCCTACAATGAGCAGTTCTTC
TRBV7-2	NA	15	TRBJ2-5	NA	CASSSGASLQETQYF	TGTGCCAGCAGCTCAGGGGCTAGCCTCCAAGAGACCCAGTACTTC
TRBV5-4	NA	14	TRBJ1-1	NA	CASSPVHPNTEAFF	TGTGCCAGCAGCCCAGTACACCCGAACACTGAAGCTTTCTTT
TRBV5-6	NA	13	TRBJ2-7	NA	CASSPPLSYEQYF	TGTGCCAGCAGCCCCCCGCTTAGCTACGAGCAGTACTTC
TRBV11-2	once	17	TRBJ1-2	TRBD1	CASRSIRDRTYNYGYTF	TGTGCCAGCAGATCGATCAGGGACAGGACTTATAACTATGGCTACACCTTC
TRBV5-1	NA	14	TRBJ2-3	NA	CASSLGSYTDTQYF	TGCGCCAGCAGCTTGGGCAGTTACACAGATACGCAGTATTTT
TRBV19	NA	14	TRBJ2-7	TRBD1	CASSSNGQGLEQYF	TGTGCCAGTAGTTCCAACGGACAGGGCCTAGAGCAGTACTTC
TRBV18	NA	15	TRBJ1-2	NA	CASSALQGSDYGYTF	TGTGCCAGCTCAGCCTTACAGGGTTCGGACTATGGCTACACCTTC
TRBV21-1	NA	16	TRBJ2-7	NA	CASSKGRRALPYEQYF	TGTGCCAGCAGCAAAGGACGGCGGGCCCTCCCCTACGAGCAGTACTTC
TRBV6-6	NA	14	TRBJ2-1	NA	CASSYPSGGNEQFF	TGTGCCAGCAGTTACCCGTCCGGGGGCAATGAGCAGTTCTTC
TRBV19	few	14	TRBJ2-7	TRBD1	CASSRGDSSYEQYF	TGTGCCAGTTCGAGAGGGGACAGCTCCTACGAGCAGTACTTC